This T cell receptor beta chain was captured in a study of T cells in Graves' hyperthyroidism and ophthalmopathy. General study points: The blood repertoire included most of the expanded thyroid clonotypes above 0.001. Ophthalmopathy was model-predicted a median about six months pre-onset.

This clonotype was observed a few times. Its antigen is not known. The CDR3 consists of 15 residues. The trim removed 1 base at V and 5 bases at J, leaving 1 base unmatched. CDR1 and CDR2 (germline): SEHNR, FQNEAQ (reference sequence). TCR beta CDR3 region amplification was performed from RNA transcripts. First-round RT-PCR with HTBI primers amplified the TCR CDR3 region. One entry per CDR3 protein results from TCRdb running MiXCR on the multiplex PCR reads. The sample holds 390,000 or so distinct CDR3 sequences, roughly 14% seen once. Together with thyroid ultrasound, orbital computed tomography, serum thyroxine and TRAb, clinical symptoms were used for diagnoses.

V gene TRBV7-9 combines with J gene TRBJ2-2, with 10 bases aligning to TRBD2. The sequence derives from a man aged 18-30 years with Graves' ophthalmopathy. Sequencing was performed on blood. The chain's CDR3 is CASSLVSGRTGELFF. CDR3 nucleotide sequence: TGTGCCAGCAGCTTAGTTAGCGGGAGGACCGGGGAGCTGTTTTTT.